This T cell receptor (beta chain) was observed in a study of cytomegalovirus exposure and HLA in healthy donors. Points from the study as a whole: Analyzed later, association rates of TCRs varied across HLA loci, with DRB1 most and HLA-C fewest. Of the V segments, some could not be distinguished, including TRBV6-2 and TRBV6-3, and were excluded. According to an earlier analysis, most TCR beta V segments yielded productive rearrangements about 87% or about 30% of the time. There was a cluster of highly shared sequence variants that was likely a sequencing artifact.

CDR3 length: 17 residues. Losses at the gene ends were 2 bases for V and 2 bases for J; bases not matched to a gene: 8. The germline CDR1 and CDR2 sequences are MNHNS and SASEGT. About this clone itself: Antigen unknown.

PCR involved 60 Vbeta and 13 Jbeta primers. Only in-frame clones appear in the TCRdb table, and some are missing; sequencing was by immunoSEQ multiplex PCR. The listing records over 100,000 clones. The chain combines TRBV6-1 with TRBJ1-5; TRBD1 agrees at 8 bases. Sequences were obtained from PBMCs. The receptor comes from a man in his late teens or twenties in good health and CMV-seronegative. The CDR3 loop is CASSEYRGRVGNQPQHF. In DNA, the CDR3 is TGTGCCAGCAGTGAATACAGGGGGAGGGTTGGCAATCAGCCCCAGCATTTT.